The rows below give T cell receptor beta chains drawn from one sample of a study of T cells after posttransplantation cyclophosphamide. The table came from immunoSEQ multiplex PCR; TCRdb's copy has only in-frame clones and leaves some out. The sample carries tens of thousands of clones, 86% recorded once. Sequenced sample: PBMCs. These receptors originate from a man aged 25 to 40 with a blood cancer, CMV-positive, and with a related stem cell donor. The CDR3 runs from the conserved cysteine through the conserved F or W. Each record gives: J gene, V gene, CDR3 protein.

J gene: TRBJ2-2; V gene: TRBV2; CDR3 protein: CASKIGRVGTGELFF
J gene: TRBJ2-7; V gene: TRBV7-9; CDR3 protein: CASTPPFSGSYEQYF
J gene: TRBJ2-7; V gene: TRBV2; CDR3 protein: CASTDPLAVGNEQYF
J gene: TRBJ2-1; V gene: TRBV30; CDR3 protein: CAWSETSAFREQFF
J gene: TRBJ2-1; V gene: TRBV5-4; CDR3 protein: CASSLDRAGSYNEQFF
J gene: TRBJ2-4; V gene: TRBV11-3; CDR3 protein: CASSSQKPGLEYNIQYF
J gene: TRBJ2-3; V gene: TRBV6-6; CDR3 protein: CASSFHERDTQYF
J gene: TRBJ2-3; V gene: TRBV13; CDR3 protein: CASSASGFSSTDTQYF
J gene: TRBJ2-7; V gene: TRBV19; CDR3 protein: CASSSRDRTEQYF
J gene: TRBJ2-7; V gene: TRBV30; CDR3 protein: CAWSVSAGYEQYF
J gene: TRBJ1-5; V gene: TRBV6-6; CDR3 protein: CASSSRQYNQPQHF
J gene: TRBJ2-1; V gene: TRBV15; CDR3 protein: CATSESHVAGNEQFF
J gene: TRBJ2-2; V gene: TRBV11-2; CDR3 protein: CASSFSGVQTGELFF
J gene: TRBJ2-5; V gene: TRBV7-2; CDR3 protein: CASSLGAKGETQYF
J gene: TRBJ2-5; V gene: TRBV1; CDR3 protein: CTSGRLAGADNWVETQYF
J gene: TRBJ2-7; V gene: TRBV7-2; CDR3 protein: CASSLDGHPVSEQYF
J gene: TRBJ2-1; V gene: TRBV6-1; CDR3 protein: CASSEAEGANEQFF
J gene: TRBJ2-2; V gene: TRBV9; CDR3 protein: CASSVATSGRGSGELFF
J gene: TRBJ2-3; V gene: TRBV6-5; CDR3 protein: CASSLKAGGEGSQYF
J gene: TRBJ1-6; V gene: TRBV6-5; CDR3 protein: CASRQQAANSPLHF
J gene: TRBJ2-7; V gene: TRBV4-2; CDR3 protein: CASSQDKRDTYEQYF
J gene: TRBJ2-7; V gene: TRBV7-6; CDR3 protein: CASSLTGAGLAVHEQYF
J gene: TRBJ2-4; V gene: TRBV5-1; CDR3 protein: CASSPGQGNIQYF
J gene: TRBJ2-3; V gene: TRBV4-2; CDR3 protein: CASSQGLAVTDTQYF
J gene: TRBJ2-3; V gene: TRBV6-5; CDR3 protein: CASSRLAGGLDTQYF
J gene: TRBJ1-1; V gene: TRBV4-2; CDR3 protein: CASSGGTGNTEAFF
J gene: TRBJ2-7; V gene: TRBV27; CDR3 protein: CASKRGGVTGDHNEQYF
J gene: TRBJ2-1; V gene: TRBV19; CDR3 protein: CASSPGGAGGRINEQFF
J gene: TRBJ2-7; V gene: TRBV19; CDR3 protein: CASSIGRGATYEQYF
J gene: TRBJ2-5; V gene: TRBV14; CDR3 protein: CASSPRTSGRGEETQYF
J gene: TRBJ2-2; V gene: TRBV6-1; CDR3 protein: CASSVPAGATGELFF
J gene: TRBJ1-4; V gene: TRBV5-6; CDR3 protein: CASSLGRDYATNEKLFF
J gene: TRBJ1-5; V gene: TRBV27; CDR3 protein: CASRKDTSPNQPQHF
J gene: TRBJ2-7; V gene: TRBV7-9; CDR3 protein: CASSLVTSGRVHEQYF
J gene: TRBJ2-4; V gene: TRBV12-2; CDR3 protein: CASRLEGSSGSQNIQYF
J gene: TRBJ1-5; V gene: TRBV4-1; CDR3 protein: CASSDRDRGQGGNQPQHF
J gene: TRBJ2-1; V gene: TRBV7-3; CDR3 protein: CASSPLAESYNEQFF
J gene: TRBJ2-7; V gene: TRBV9; CDR3 protein: CASSVSGHSTSYEQYF
J gene: TRBJ2-1; V gene: TRBV7-3; CDR3 protein: CASSSTSGRAVGSYNEQFF
J gene: TRBJ2-1; V gene: TRBV18; CDR3 protein: CASSPVSSGSGNEQFF
J gene: TRBJ1-5; V gene: TRBV6-1; CDR3 protein: CASSRDTGRGQPQHF
J gene: TRBJ2-1; V gene: TRBV18; CDR3 protein: CASSPSPQGGEQFF